This note documents a single T cell receptor beta chain sequence. These data come from a study of blood T cells in healthy people across ages. A second PCR of about 7 to 12 cycles used a sample-barcoded 5' primer and a J-beta primer mix. TCRdb used MiXCR to reprocess the 5' RACE reads, holding one entry per CDR3 protein. The sample yields about 750,000 distinct CDR3 sequences, 53% seen once. V was shortened by 0 bases and J by 5 bases, with 11 bases between the two germline ends. From germline, CDR1 is DFQATT and CDR2 SNEGSKA (reference sequence). This CDR3 region has 14 residues. Sequencing used blood. The origin of this receptor is a man older than 75 in good health. The J gene is TRBJ2-1, the V gene TRBV20-1; perhaps TRBD1 as D (6 bases). The CDR3 sequence is CSARDRGPNNEQFF. DNA for the CDR3: TGCAGTGCTAGAGACAGGGGCCCCAACAATGAGCAGTTCTTC.